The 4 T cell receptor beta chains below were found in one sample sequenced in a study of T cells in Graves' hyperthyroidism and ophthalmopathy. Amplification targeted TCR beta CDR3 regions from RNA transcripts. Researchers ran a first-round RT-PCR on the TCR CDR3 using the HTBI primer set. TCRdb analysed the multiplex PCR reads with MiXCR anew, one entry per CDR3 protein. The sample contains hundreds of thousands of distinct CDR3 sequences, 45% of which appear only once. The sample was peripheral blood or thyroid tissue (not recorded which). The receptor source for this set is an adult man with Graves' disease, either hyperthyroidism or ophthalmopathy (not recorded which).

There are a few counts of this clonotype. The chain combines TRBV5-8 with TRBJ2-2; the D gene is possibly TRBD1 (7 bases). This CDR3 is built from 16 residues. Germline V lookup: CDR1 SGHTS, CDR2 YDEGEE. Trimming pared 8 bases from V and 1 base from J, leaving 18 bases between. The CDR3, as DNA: TGTGCCAGTGGGGACAGTTCGCGGGGGAACACCGGGGAGCTGTTTTTT. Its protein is CASGDSSRGNTGELFF.

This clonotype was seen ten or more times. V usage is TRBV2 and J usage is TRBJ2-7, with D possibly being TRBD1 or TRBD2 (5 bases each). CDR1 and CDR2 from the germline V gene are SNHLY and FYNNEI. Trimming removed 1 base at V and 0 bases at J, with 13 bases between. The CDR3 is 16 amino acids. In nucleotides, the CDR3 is TGTGCCAGCAGTGAAGGCCGGGACCGAAGCTCCTACGAGCAGTACTTC. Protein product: CASSEGRDRSSYEQYF.

DNA for the CDR3: TGTGCCAGCACCACTACGCGACAGGGTGACCACGAGCAGTACTTC. Translated: CASTTTRQGDHEQYF. The rearrangement links TRBV7-9 to TRBJ2-7, with 7 bases aligning to TRBD1. This CDR3 has 15 amino acids. Germline V gene data show CDR1 as SEHNR and CDR2 as FQNEAQ (reference sequence). V gave up 7 bases and J gave up 5 bases; unmatched junction bases: 14.

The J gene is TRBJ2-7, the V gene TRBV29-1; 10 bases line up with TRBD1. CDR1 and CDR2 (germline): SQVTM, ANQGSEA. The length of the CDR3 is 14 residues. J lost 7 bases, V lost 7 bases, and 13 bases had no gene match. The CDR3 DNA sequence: TGCAGCGCCTTGGCGGACAGGGGGGACTATGAGCAGTACTTC. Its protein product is CSALADRGDYEQYF.